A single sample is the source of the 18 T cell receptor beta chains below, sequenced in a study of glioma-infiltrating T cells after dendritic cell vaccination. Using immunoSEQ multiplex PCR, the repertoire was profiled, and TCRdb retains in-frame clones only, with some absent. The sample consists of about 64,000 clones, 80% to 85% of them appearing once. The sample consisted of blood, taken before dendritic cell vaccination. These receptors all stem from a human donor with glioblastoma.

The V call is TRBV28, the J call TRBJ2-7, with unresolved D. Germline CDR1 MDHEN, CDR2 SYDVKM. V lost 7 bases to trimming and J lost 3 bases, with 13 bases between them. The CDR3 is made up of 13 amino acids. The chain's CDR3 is CASKVGQHYEQYF. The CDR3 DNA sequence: TGTGCCAGCAAGGTGGGCCAACACTACGAGCAGTACTTC.

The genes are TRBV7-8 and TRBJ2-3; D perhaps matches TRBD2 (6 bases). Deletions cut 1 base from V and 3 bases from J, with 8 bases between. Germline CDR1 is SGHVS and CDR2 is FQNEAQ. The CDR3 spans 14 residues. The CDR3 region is CASSLVGGTDTQYF. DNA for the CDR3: TGTGCCAGCAGCTTAGTGGGGGGAACAGATACGCAGTATTTT.

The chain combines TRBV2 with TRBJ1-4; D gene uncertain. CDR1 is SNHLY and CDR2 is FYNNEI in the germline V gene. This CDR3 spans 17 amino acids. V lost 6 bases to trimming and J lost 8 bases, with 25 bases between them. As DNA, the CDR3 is TGTGCCAGCAGAATACTAGGGTGGGCACAAGATGGAGAAAAACTGTTTTTT. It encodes CASRILGWAQDGEKLFF.

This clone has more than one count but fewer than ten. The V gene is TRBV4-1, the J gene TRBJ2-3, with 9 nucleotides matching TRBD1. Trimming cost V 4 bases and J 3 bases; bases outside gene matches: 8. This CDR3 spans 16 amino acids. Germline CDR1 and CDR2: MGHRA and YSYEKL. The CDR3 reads CASSRYRGRRTDTQYF. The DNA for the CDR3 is TGCGCCAGCAGCCGATACAGGGGGCGCCGGACAGATACGCAGTATTTT.

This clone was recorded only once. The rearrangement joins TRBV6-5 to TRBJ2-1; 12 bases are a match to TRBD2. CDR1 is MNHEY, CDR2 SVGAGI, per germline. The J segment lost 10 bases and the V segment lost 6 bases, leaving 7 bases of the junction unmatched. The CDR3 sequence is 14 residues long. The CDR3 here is CASRSSGGAREQFF. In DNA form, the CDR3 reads TGTGCCAGCAGGTCTAGCGGGGGGGCGAGGGAGCAGTTCTTC.

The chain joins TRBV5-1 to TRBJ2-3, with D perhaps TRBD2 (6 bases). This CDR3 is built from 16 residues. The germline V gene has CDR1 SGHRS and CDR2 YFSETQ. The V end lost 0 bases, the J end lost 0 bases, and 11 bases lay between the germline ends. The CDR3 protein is CASSLVGGESTDTQYF. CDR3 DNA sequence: TGCGCCAGCAGCTTGGTTGGCGGGGAAAGCACAGATACGCAGTATTTT.

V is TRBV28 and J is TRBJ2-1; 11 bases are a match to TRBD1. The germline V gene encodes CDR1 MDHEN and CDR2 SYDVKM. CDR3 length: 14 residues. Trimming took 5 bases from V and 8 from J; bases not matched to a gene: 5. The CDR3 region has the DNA TGTGCCAGCAGTGGGACAGGGGGGCGGGATGAGCAGTTCTTC. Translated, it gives CASSGTGGRDEQFF.

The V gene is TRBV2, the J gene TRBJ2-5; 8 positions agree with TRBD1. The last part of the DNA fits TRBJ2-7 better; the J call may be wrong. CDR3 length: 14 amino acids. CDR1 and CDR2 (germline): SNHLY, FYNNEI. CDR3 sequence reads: CASSPGTGSYEQYF. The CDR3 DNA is TGTGCCAGCAGTCCCGGGACAGGATCCTACGAGCAGTACTTC.

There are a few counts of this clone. CDR3 protein: CAGFPGASTDTQYF. The CDR3 nucleotides are TGTGCCGGCTTTCCGGGAGCAAGCACAGATACGCAGTATTTT. This chain connects TRBV2 to TRBJ2-3, with D possibly TRBD2 on 6 matching bases. Per germline, CDR1 SNHLY and CDR2 FYNNEI. CDR3 size: 14 residues. With 11 bases removed from V and 0 bases from J, the gap between germline ends came to 15 bases.

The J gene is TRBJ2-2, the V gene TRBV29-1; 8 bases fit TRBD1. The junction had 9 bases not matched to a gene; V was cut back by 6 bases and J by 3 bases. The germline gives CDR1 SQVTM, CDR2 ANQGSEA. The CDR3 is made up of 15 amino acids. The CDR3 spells CSVSGGPGDTGELFF. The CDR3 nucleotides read TGCAGCGTGTCAGGGGGCCCTGGAGACACCGGGGAGCTGTTTTTT.

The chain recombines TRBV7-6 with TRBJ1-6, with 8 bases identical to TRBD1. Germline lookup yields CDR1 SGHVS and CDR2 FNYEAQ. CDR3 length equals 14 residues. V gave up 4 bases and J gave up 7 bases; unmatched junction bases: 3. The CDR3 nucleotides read TGTGCCAGCAGCTCCGGGACAGGAAATTCACCCCTCCACTTT. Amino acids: CASSSGTGNSPLHF.

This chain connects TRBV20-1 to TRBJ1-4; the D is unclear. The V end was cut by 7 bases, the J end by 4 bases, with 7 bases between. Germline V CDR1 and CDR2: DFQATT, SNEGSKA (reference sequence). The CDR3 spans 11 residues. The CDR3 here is CSVDNNEKLFF. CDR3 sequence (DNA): TGCAGTGTAGACAATAATGAAAAACTGTTTTTT.

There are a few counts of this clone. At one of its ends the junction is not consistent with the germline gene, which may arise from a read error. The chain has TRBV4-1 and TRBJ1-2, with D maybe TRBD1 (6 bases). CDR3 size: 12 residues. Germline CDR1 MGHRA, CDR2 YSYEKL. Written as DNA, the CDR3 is TGCGCCAGCAGCCATACAACAACAGGGTTTGAGTTC. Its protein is CASSHTTTGFEF.

DNA of the CDR3: TGTGCAAGTCGCTTAGTGGAACCCGGACTAGCGGGGGGGCTGCAAACCGGGGAGCTGTTTTTT. This sequence encodes CASRLVEPGLAGGLQTGELFF. The rearrangement links TRBV12-2 to TRBJ2-2; the table gives TRBD2 as D, unverified against the DNA. TRBV12-2 is given as a pseudogene. The length of the CDR3 is 21 residues.

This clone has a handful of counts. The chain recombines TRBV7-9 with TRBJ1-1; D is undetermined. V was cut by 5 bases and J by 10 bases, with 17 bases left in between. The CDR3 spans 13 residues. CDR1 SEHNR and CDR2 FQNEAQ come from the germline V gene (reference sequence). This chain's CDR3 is CASSPPIRSGAFF. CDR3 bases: TGTGCCAGCAGCCCTCCGATTAGGTCGGGAGCTTTCTTT. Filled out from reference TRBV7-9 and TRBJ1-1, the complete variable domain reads DTGVSQNPRHKITKRGQNVTFRCDPISEHNRLYWYRQTLGQGPEFLTYFQNEAQLEKSRLLSDRFSAERPKGSFSTLEIQRTEQGDSAMYLCASSPPIRSGAFFGQGTRLTVV.

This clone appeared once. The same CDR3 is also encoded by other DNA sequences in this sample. The CDR3 region is CASSPRDSSYEQYF. As DNA, the CDR3 is TGTGCCAGCAGCCCTCGGGACTCCTCCTACGAGCAGTACTTC. This chain links TRBV7-8 with TRBJ2-7; tentative D call: TRBD2 (6 bases). V gave up 5 bases and J gave up 0 bases, with 11 bases separating them. This CDR3 contains 14 residues. The V gene's germline CDR1 is SGHVS and CDR2 FQNEAQ.

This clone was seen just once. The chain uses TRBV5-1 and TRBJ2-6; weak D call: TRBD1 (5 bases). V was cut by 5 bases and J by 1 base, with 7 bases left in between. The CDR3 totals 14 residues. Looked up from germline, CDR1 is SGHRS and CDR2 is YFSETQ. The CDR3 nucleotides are TGCGCCAGCAGGCAGGGATCTGGGGCCAACGTCCTGACTTTC. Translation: CASRQGSGANVLTF.

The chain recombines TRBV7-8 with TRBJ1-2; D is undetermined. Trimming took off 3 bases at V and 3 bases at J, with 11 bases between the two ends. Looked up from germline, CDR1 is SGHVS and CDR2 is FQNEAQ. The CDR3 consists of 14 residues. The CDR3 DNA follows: TGTGCCAGCAGCTTTGAGTATCCCCACTATGGCTACACCTTC. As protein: CASSFEYPHYGYTF.